The sequence of this T cell receptor beta chain was determined in a study of T cells in Graves' hyperthyroidism and ophthalmopathy. Turning to the study itself: Upon initial diagnosis and before any treatment, peripheral blood was collected.

With 6 bases clipped from V and 4 bases from J, the junction kept 10 bases outside the gene matches. The CDR3 spans 16 residues. The germline CDR1 and CDR2 sequences are SNHLY and FYNNEI. Notes on the study in general: With a median lead of roughly 6.8 months before onset, the model predicted ophthalmopathy.

As for this clonotype: Its antigen is unidentified.

Clinical symptoms, serum thyroxine, TRAb, thyroid ultrasound and orbital computed tomography informed diagnoses. The CDR3 regions of TCR beta were amplified from RNA transcripts. RT-PCR in the first round (using the HTBI primer set) targeted the TCR CDR3. A single record per CDR3 protein comes from TCRdb applying MiXCR to the multiplex PCR reads. This sample has about 360,000 distinct CDR3 sequences, with roughly 14% found just once. The clonotype comes from a woman younger than 30 with Graves' hyperthyroidism that later progressed to Graves' ophthalmopathy. Sequenced: blood. This chain joins TRBV2 and TRBJ2-3; 10 nucleotides agree with TRBD1. The CDR3 region is CASSDLGQGTPDTQYF. CDR3 in DNA: TGTGCCAGCAGCGATCTGGGACAGGGGACTCCAGATACGCAGTATTTT.